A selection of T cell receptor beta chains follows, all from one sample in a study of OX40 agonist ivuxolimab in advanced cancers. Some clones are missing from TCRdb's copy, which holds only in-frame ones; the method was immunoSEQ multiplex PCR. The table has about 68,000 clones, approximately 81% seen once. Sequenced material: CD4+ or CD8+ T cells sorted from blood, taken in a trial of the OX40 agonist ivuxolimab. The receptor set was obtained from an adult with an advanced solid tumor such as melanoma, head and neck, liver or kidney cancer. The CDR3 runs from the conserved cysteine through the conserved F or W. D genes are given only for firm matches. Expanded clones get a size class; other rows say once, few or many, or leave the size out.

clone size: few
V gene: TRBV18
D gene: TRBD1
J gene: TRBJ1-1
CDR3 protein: CASSPSIGTGANTEAFF
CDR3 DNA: TGTGCCAGCTCACCAAGTATTGGGACAGGGGCGAACACTGAAGCTTTCTTT

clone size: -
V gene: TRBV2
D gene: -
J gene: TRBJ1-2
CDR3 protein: CASRQGGYGYTF
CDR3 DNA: TGTGCCAGCAGACAGGGTGGCTATGGCTACACCTTC

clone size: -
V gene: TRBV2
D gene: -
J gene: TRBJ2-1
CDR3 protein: CASRRDRDEQFF
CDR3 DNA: TGTGCCAGCAGGCGGGACAGAGATGAGCAGTTCTTC

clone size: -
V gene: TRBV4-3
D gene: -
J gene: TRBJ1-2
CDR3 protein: CASSQVESRGPYGYTF
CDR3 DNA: TGCGCCAGCAGCCAAGTCGAGTCAAGAGGGCCCTATGGCTACACCTTC

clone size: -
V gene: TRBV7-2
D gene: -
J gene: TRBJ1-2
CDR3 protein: CASRPDGLYGYTF
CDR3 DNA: TGTGCCAGCAGACCCGACGGACTCTATGGCTACACCTTC

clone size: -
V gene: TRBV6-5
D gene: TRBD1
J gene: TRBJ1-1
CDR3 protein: CASSFRQGATEAFF
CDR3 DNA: TGTGCCAGCAGCTTCCGACAGGGGGCTACTGAAGCTTTCTTT

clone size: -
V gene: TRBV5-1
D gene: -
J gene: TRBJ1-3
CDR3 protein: CASSLDSQLSNTIYF
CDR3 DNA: TGCGCCAGCAGTTTGGACAGCCAGTTATCAAACACCATATATTTT

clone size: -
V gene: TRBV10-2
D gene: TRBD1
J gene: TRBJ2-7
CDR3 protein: CASIDRDRGYEQYF
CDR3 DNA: TGCGCCAGCATAGACCGGGACAGGGGCTACGAGCAGTACTTC

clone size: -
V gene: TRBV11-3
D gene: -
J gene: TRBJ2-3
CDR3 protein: CASSLGTDGDTQYF
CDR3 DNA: TGTGCCAGCAGCTTAGGGACCGATGGAGATACGCAGTATTTT

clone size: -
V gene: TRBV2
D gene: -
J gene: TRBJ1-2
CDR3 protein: CASSDTANYGYTF
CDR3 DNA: TGTGCCAGCAGTGACACAGCTAACTATGGCTACACCTTC

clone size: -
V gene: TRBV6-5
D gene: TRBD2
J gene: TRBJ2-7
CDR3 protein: CASSYSGTSPSEQYF
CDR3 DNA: TGTGCCAGCAGTTACTCCGGGACTAGTCCCAGCGAGCAGTACTTC

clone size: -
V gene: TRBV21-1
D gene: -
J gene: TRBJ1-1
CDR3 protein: CASSRLHREGTEAFF
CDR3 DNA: TGTGCCAGCAGCAGGCTCCACAGGGAGGGGACTGAAGCTTTCTTT

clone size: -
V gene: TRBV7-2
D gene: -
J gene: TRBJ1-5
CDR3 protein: CASSLAATYNQPQHF
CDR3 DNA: TGTGCCAGCAGCTTAGCGGCAACATACAATCAGCCCCAGCATTTT

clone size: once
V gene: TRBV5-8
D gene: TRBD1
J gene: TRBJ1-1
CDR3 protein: CASSKGQGNTEAFF
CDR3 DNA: TGTGCCAGCAGCAAGGGACAGGGCAACACTGAAGCTTTCTTT

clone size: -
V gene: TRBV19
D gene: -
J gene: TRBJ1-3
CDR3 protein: CASSIVSALSGNTIYF
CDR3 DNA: TGTGCCAGTAGTATAGTGAGTGCACTCTCTGGAAACACCATATATTTT

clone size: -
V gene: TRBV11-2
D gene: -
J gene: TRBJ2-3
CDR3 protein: CASSLGTRADTQYF
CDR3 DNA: TGTGCCAGCAGCTTAGGTACCAGGGCCGATACGCAGTATTTT

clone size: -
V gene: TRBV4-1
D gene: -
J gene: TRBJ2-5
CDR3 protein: CASSPRGQGPQGETQYF
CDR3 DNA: TGCGCCAGCAGCCCACGGGGTCAGGGCCCTCAGGGGGAGACCCAGTACTTC

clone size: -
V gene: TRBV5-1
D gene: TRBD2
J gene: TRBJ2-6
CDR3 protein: CASSLGGGGPTGANVLTF
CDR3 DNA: TGCGCCAGCAGCTTGGGGGGCGGGGGTCCCACTGGGGCCAACGTCCTGACTTTC

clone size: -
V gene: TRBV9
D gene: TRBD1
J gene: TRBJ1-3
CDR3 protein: CASSSRQGASGNTIYF
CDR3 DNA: TGTGCCAGCAGCTCCCGACAGGGGGCATCAGGAAACACCATATATTTT

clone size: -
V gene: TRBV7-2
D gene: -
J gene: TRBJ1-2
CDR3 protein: CASSTLDGFYGYTF
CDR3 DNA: TGTGCCAGCAGCACTCTTGACGGGTTCTATGGCTACACCTTC

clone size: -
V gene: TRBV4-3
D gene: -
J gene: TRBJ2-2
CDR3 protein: CASSTMDERAANTGELFF
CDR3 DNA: TGCGCCAGCAGCACGATGGACGAGCGGGCCGCGAACACCGGGGAGCTGTTTTTT

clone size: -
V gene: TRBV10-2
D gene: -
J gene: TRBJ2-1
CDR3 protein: CASTLFSYNEQFF
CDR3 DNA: TGCGCCAGCACCCTCTTTTCCTACAATGAGCAGTTCTTC

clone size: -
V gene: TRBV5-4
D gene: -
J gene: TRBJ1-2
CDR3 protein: CASSSGGVQANYGYTF
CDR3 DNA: TGTGCCAGCAGCTCTGGGGGGGTCCAGGCGAACTATGGCTACACCTTC

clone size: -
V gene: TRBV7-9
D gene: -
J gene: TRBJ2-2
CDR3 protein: CASSLPTEGTGELFF
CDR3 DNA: TGTGCCAGCAGCTTACCGACAGAAGGGACCGGGGAGCTGTTTTTT

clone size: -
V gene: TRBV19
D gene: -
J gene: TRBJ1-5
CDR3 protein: CASSKGGEGQPQHF
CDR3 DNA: TGTGCCAGTAGTAAGGGGGGAGAGGGTCAGCCCCAGCATTTT

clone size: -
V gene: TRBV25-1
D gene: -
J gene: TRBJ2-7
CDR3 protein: CASSEGAGPTYEQYF
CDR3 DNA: TGTGCCAGCAGTGAAGGGGCGGGCCCTACCTACGAGCAGTACTTC

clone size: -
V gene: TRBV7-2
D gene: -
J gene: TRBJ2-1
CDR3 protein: CASSPGTYNEQFF
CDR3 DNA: TGTGCCAGCAGCCCGGGAACCTACAATGAGCAGTTCTTC

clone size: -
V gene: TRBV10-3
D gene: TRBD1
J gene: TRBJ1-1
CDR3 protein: CASRTGQGADTEAFF
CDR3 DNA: TGTGCCAGCAGGACAGGACAGGGGGCGGACACTGAAGCTTTCTTT

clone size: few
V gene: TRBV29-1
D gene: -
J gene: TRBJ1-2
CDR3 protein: CSAHSTRQDGYTF
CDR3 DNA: TGCAGCGCCCATAGCACAAGACAGGATGGCTACACCTTC

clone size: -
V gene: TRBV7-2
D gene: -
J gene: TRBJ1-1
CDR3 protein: CASSLGRGGAFF
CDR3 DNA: TGTGCCAGCAGCTTAGGTAGGGGCGGCGCTTTCTTT

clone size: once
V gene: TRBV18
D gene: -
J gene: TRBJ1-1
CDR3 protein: CASSPTPVSTNTEAFF
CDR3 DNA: TGTGCCAGCTCACCGACCCCGGTAAGCACAAACACTGAAGCTTTCTTT

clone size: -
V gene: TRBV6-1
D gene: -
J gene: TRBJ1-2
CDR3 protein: CASRGTETNYGYTF
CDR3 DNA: TGTGCCAGCAGGGGGACTGAAACAAACTATGGCTACACCTTC

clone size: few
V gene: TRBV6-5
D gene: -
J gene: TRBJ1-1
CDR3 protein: CASSYFRDNTEAFF
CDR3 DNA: TGTGCCAGCAGTTACTTTAGGGACAACACTGAAGCTTTCTTT

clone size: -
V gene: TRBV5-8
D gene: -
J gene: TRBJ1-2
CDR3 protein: CASSRTDYGYTF
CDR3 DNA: TGTGCCAGCAGCCGGACAGATTATGGCTACACCTTC

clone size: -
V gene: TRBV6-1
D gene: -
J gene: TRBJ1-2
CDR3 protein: CASSEGGDYGYTF
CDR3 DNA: TGTGCCAGCAGTGAAGGGGGGGACTATGGCTACACCTTC

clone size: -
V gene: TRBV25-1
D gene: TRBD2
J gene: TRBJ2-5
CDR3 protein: CASSIAGSQETQYF
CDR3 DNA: TGTGCCAGCAGTATAGCGGGGTCCCAAGAGACCCAGTACTTC

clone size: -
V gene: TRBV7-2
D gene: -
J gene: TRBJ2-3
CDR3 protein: CASSLEDTQYF
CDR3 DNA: TGTGCCAGCAGCTTAGAAGATACGCAGTATTTT

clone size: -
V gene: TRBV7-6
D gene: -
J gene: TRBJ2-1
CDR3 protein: CASSLASEQFF
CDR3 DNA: TGTGCCAGCAGCTTGGCGAGTGAGCAGTTCTTC

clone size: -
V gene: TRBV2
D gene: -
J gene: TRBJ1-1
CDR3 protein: CASNTDNTEAFF
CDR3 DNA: TGTGCCAGCAATACGGACAACACTGAAGCTTTCTTC

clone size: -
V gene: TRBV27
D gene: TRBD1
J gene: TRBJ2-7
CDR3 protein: CASRSQGERSF
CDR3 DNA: TGTGCCAGCAGGTCCCAGGGGGAAAGAAGCTTC

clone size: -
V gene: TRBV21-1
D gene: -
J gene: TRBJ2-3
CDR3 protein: CASSKDNSGGLPDTQYF
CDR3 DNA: TGTGCCAGCAGCAAAGATAATAGCGGGGGGCTCCCAGATACGCAGTATTTT

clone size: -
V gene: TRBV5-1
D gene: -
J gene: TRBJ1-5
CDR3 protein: CASSTGQGNQPQHF
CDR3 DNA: TGCGCCAGCAGCACAGGACAAGGTAATCAGCCCCAGCATTTT

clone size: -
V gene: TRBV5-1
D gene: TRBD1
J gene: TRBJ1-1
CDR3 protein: CASSFGTANTEAFF
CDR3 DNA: TGCGCCAGCAGCTTTGGGACAGCGAACACTGAAGCTTTCTTT

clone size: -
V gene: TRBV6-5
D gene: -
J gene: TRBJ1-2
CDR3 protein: CASGEQGGIYGYTF
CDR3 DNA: TGTGCCAGCGGGGAACAGGGTGGGATCTATGGCTACACCTTC

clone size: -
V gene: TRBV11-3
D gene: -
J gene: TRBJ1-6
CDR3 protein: CASSFSGNSPLHF
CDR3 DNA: TGTGCCAGCAGCTTCTCCGGGAATTCACCCCTCCACTTT

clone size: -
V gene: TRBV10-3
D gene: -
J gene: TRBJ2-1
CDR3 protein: CAISEGGYNEQFF
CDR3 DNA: TGTGCCATCAGTGAGGGGGGCTACAATGAGCAGTTCTTC

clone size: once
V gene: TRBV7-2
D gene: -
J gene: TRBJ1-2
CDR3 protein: CASSPPGTVNYGYTF
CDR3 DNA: TGTGCCAGCAGCCCCCCCGGGACGGTGAACTATGGCTACACCTTC

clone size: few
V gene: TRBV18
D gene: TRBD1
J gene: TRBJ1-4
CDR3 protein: CASSPPGQEKLFF
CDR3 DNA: TGTGCCAGCTCACCCCCGGGACAGGAAAAACTGTTTTTT

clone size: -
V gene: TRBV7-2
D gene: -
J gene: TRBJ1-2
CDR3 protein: CASSLFIGYGYTF
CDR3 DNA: TGTGCCAGCAGCTTATTCATCGGCTATGGCTACACCTTC

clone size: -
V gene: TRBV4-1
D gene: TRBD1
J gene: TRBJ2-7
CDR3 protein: CASSLGQGGSYEQYF
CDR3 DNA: TGCGCCAGCAGTCTTGGACAGGGTGGGTCCTACGAGCAGTACTTC

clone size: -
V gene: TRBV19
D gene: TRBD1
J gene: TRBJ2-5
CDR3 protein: CATVDRPQETQYF
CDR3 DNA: TGTGCGACAGTGGACAGGCCACAAGAGACCCAGTACTTC

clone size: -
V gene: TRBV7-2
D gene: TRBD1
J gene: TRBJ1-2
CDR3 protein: CASSPWTGGLDGGYTF
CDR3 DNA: TGTGCCAGCAGCCCCTGGACAGGGGGCCTCGATGGTGGCTACACCTTC

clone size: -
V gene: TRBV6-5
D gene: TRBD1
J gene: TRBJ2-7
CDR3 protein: CASSSHRGCEQYF
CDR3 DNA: TGTGCCAGCAGTTCCCACAGGGGGTGCGAGCAGTACTTC